These 4 T cell receptor beta chains were sequenced from one sample in a study of blood T cell repertoires in COVID-19. Produced via immunoSEQ multiplex PCR; TCRdb's table is partial and in-frame only. This sample yields 170,000 or so clones, of which around 90% are seen a single time; roughly 8.6% belongs to the top ten. Material for sequencing was PBMCs or T cells enriched from blood (not recorded which). These receptors were taken from a woman under 30 who had recovered from COVID-19.

This chain uses TRBV30 with TRBJ2-3; a weak D match, TRBD2 (6 bases). CDR1 and CDR2 from the germline V gene are GTSNPN and SVGIG (reference sequence). The V and J ends lost 0 bases and 4 bases respectively, with 14 bases between them. This CDR3 spans 15 amino acids. The CDR3 DNA follows: TGTGCCTGGAGTGTAATGACTAGTGCCGCAGATACGCAGTATTTT. This codes for CAWSVMTSAADTQYF.

This clone appeared once. V is TRBV27 and J is TRBJ1-1; perhaps TRBD1 as D (6 bases). Trimming took 5 bases from V and 0 from J, leaving 13 bases between them. This CDR3 is 15 amino acids long. Germline lookup yields CDR1 MNHEY and CDR2 SMNVEV (reference sequence). The CDR3 DNA reads as TGTGCCAGCAGTCCAGAGACAGGAATGAACACTGAAGCTTTCTTT. As protein: CASSPETGMNTEAFF.

The chain is built from TRBV4-3 and TRBJ2-2, with TRBD2 matching 11 bases. The germline gives CDR1 LGHNA, CDR2 YSLEER. This CDR3 region has 19 residues. Trimming cost V 4 bases and J 6 bases; bases outside gene matches: 16. The CDR3 loop reads CASSPGNSGGAFRSGELFF. CDR3 bases: TGCGCCAGCAGCCCGGGTAATAGCGGGGGGGCCTTTCGGTCCGGGGAGCTGTTTTTT.

This clone showed up just a few times. The CDR3 DNA reads as TGCGCCAGCAGCCAAGGCTGGGAGAGCAATGAGCAGTTCTTC. Translation: CASSQGWESNEQFF. The V call is TRBV4-3, the J call TRBJ2-1; D is perhaps TRBD2 (5 bases). With 1 base removed from V and 6 bases from J, the gap between germline ends came to 10 bases. Germline CDR1 LGHNA, CDR2 YSLEER. CDR3 length: 14 residues.